This TCR beta chain emerged from a study of blood T cells in healthy people across ages. A J-beta primer mix and a sample-barcoded 5' primer were used in a second PCR of about 7 to 11 cycles. Every cDNA molecule bore a tag from a template-switch adaptor containing 12 random nucleotides. TCRdb re-called the 5' RACE reads with MiXCR, one entry per CDR3 protein. The table includes 800,000 or so distinct CDR3 sequences, 60% to 80% detected once. This CDR3 region has 14 residues. V was pared by 0 bases and J by 10 bases, with 10 bases between. CDR1 is MGHRA, CDR2 YSYEKL, per germline. This TCR was sampled from a man in his thirties or forties in good health. The sequenced material came from blood. The chain employs TRBV4-1 and TRBJ2-6, with no clear D. CDR3 loop: CASSQEGRQNVLTF. The CDR3 region has the DNA TGCGCCAGCAGCCAAGAGGGCAGGCAAAACGTCCTGACTTTC.